The 3 T cell receptor beta chains below all came from one sample that was sequenced in a study of OX40 agonist ivuxolimab in advanced cancers. Library construction relied on the immunoSEQ multiplex PCR assay. As stored in TCRdb, this immuneACCESS dataset retains in-frame rearrangements with V and J assigned. A fraction of the clones does not appear; measured against another copy, unresolved V genes explain less than half of the discrepancy, and the remainder lacks a known reason. Within this sample are fewer than 65,000 clones, with about 89% of them counted one time only. The ten top clones hold 1.3% to 1.5% of the sample. Sequences were derived from CD4+ or CD8+ T cells sorted from blood, sampled in a trial of the OX40 agonist ivuxolimab. Receptors were obtained from an adult with an advanced solid tumor such as melanoma, head and neck, liver or kidney cancer.

The chain joins TRBV19 to TRBJ1-5; 8 bases are a match to TRBD1. Unmatched junction bases numbered 6, after V lost 5 bases and J lost 6 bases. The V gene's germline CDR1 is LNHDA and CDR2 SQIVND (reference sequence). The CDR3 loop spans 14 amino acids. The CDR3 protein is CASSSGQGVQPQHF. CDR3 nucleotide sequence: TGTGCCAGTAGTTCCGGACAGGGCGTTCAGCCCCAGCATTTT.

V is TRBV2 and J is TRBJ2-7; 7 positions match TRBD1. This CDR3 comprises 15 residues. Germline CDR1 and CDR2: SNHLY and FYNNEI. Trimming at V came to 5 bases and at J to 5 bases, leaving 12 bases not matched to a gene. The CDR3 DNA reads TGTGCCAGCAGTCCCAGGGCAGGGGGTAACGACGAGCAGTACTTC. Translation gives CASSPRAGGNDEQYF.

The genes are TRBV2 and TRBJ2-7; TRBD2 is a possible D gene (6 bases). Germline-derived CDR1 and CDR2 are SNHLY and FYNNEI. With 7 bases removed from V and 5 bases from J, the gap between germline ends came to 15 bases. CDR3 length: 13 residues. CDR3 DNA: TGTGCCAGCACTGGAGGGTTGGGGAACGAGCAGTACTTC. Protein: CASTGGLGNEQYF.